The 13 T cell receptor beta chains presented below share a single source sample, sequenced in a study of Ad26.COV2.S vaccination and SARS-CoV-2 variants. Treatment given: 15 to 20 received Ad26.COV2.S at low or high dose, single or two shots; roughly five received placebo; per-sample allocation not given. The samples date from day 63 after the first vaccine or placebo injection. TCRdb keeps only in-frame clones here, not all; method: immunoSEQ multiplex PCR. Among around 270,000 clones listed, approximately 88% were seen once. The specimen comprised peripheral blood, sampled in a trial of Ad26.COV2.S vaccine versus placebo. These receptors were obtained from a person between 18 and 65 years old who received the Ad26.COV2.S COVID-19 vaccine or a placebo.

This clone has a handful of counts. V usage is TRBV2 and J usage is TRBJ1-2; tentative D call: TRBD1 (5 bases). Germline lookup yields CDR1 SNHLY and CDR2 FYNNEI. The CDR3 totals 13 residues. The V end was cut by 8 bases, the J end by 5 bases, with 15 bases between. Written as DNA, the CDR3 is TGTGCCAGCCGCCGGGACGGCGGATATGGCTACACCTTC. Amino acid sequence: CASRRDGGYGYTF.

To note about this clone: This CDR3 is also generated by other DNA sequences in the sample. The V gene is TRBV12-3 or TRBV12-4, the J gene TRBJ2-5; D ambiguous. V lost 5 bases and J 3 bases, leaving 4 bases between the germline ends. The CDR3 loop spans 11 amino acids. CDR3 amino acids: CASSLKETQYF. The CDR3 DNA follows: TGTGCCAGCAGTCTCAAAGAGACCCAGTACTTC.

The chain employs TRBV2 and TRBJ2-5; the D gene is possibly TRBD2 (6 bases). V was shortened by 3 bases and J by 5 bases, with 13 bases between the two germline ends. The CDR3 covers 14 residues. In germline, CDR1 is SNHLY, CDR2 FYNNEI. The CDR3 DNA sequence: TGTGCCAGCAGTGATCCGCGGGGCGGGGAGACCCAGTACTTC. Amino acids: CASSDPRGGETQYF.

The chain links TRBV5-1 to TRBJ2-5, with 10 bases lining up with TRBD2. This CDR3 contains 15 residues. Per the germline V gene, CDR1 is SGHRS and CDR2 is YFSETQ. Trimming at V came to 0 bases and at J to 4 bases, leaving 3 bases not matched to a gene. Here the CDR3 DNA reads TGCGCCAGCAGCTTGGACCCTAGCGGGAGAGAGACCCAGTACTTC. It yields the protein CASSLDPSGRETQYF. Looking up the rest from reference TRBV5-1 and TRBJ2-5 gives the full variable domain: KAGVTQTPRYLIKTRGQQVTLSCSPISGHRSVSWYQQTPGQGLQFLFEYFSETQRNKGNFPGRFSGRQFSNSRSEMNVSTLELGDSALYLCASSLDPSGRETQYFGPGTRLLVL.

V usage is TRBV29-1 and J usage is TRBJ1-5; the match to TRBD1 covers 8 bases. Germline trimming cut 4 bases from V and 8 bases from J; bases unmatched to any gene: 16. The CDR3 contains 16 residues. Germline CDR1 reads SQVTM; CDR2 reads ANQGSEA. The CDR3 reads CSVGGRPGQDDEPQHF. CDR3 nucleotides: TGCAGCGTTGGGGGGAGACCGGGACAGGACGATGAGCCCCAGCATTTT.

The chain links TRBV12-3 or TRBV12-4 to TRBJ1-1; no clear D. V lost 2 bases and J 6 bases, leaving 7 bases between the germline ends. The CDR3 totals 12 residues. CDR3 in amino acids: CASSLFWAEAFF. The CDR3 DNA reads as TGTGCCAGCAGTTTATTCTGGGCTGAAGCTTTCTTT.

The gene calls are TRBV27 and TRBJ2-4, with 7 bases aligning to TRBD1. This CDR3 has 15 residues. With 8 bases clipped from V and 3 bases from J, the junction kept 10 bases outside the gene matches. Germline V gene data show CDR1 as MNHEY and CDR2 as SMNVEV (reference sequence). CDR3 nucleotides: TGTGCCAGCCGAGGGGGCGCGTTGGTCAAAAACATTCAGTACTTC. As protein: CASRGGALVKNIQYF.

In its sample, this clone was seen a few times. The chain employs TRBV5-4 and TRBJ1-5, with 9 bases fitting TRBD1. CDR1 SGHNT and CDR2 YYREEE come from the germline V gene (reference sequence). V lost 4 bases, J lost 4 bases, and 6 bases stayed unmatched. This CDR3 contains 15 residues. The DNA for the CDR3 is TGTGCCAGCAGCGCGGGGACAGGGATTAATCAGCCCCAGCATTTT. Its protein is CASSAGTGINQPQHF.

The chain combines TRBV4-3 with TRBJ1-1, with no clear D. V lost 0 bases to trimming and J lost 6 bases, with 11 bases between them. Per germline, CDR1 LGHNA and CDR2 YSLEER. The CDR3 has 14 residues. CDR3 sequence reads: CASSQDRHIPEAFF. The CDR3 region has the DNA TGCGCCAGCAGCCAAGATAGGCATATCCCTGAAGCTTTCTTT.

The chain carries TRBV9 and TRBJ1-1; 8 bases agree with TRBD1. Germline CDR1 reads SGDLS; CDR2 reads YYNGEE. The CDR3 totals 16 residues. J was trimmed by 3 bases and V by 4 bases; bases with no gene match: 11. In nucleotides, the CDR3 is TGTGCCAGCAGCTCCAAGACAGGGGAATATGACACTGAAGCTTTCTTT. Protein sequence: CASSSKTGEYDTEAFF.

This clone came up once. The chain recombines TRBV5-4 with TRBJ1-4; no definite D call. The length of the CDR3 is 16 residues. V lost 0 bases to trimming and J lost 8 bases, with 17 bases between them. Germline V gives CDR1 SGHNT, CDR2 YYREEE (reference sequence). CDR3 bases: TGTGCCAGCAGCTTGGGGGGTCCAAGCCTAGGGGAAAAACTGTTTTTT. Amino acids: CASSLGGPSLGEKLFF.

The chain couples TRBV6-5 to TRBJ2-2, with 10 bases that match TRBD1. Germline lookup yields CDR1 MNHEY and CDR2 SVGAGI. Unmatched junction bases numbered 6, after V lost 4 bases and J lost 7 bases. The CDR3 extends over 15 amino acids. CDR3 sequence reads: CASSWTGGPNGELFF. DNA for the CDR3: TGTGCCAGCAGTTGGACAGGGGGACCCAACGGGGAGCTGTTTTTT.

This clone has at least ten counts. J is TRBJ2-7 and V is TRBV4-3, with 7 nucleotides matching TRBD2. The CDR3 is 15 residues long. CDR1 and CDR2 from the germline V gene are LGHNA and YSLEER. Unmatched junction bases numbered 7, after V lost 1 base and J lost 4 bases. CDR3 nucleotide sequence: TGCGCCAGCAGCCAAGTGGCGGGGGTTGGGTACGAGCAGTACTTC. It is translated as CASSQVAGVGYEQYF.